Sequencing of this T cell receptor (beta chain) was carried out in a study of cytomegalovirus exposure and HLA in healthy donors. The PCR contained 60 Vbeta and 13 Jbeta primers. Sequencing was performed with immunoSEQ multiplex PCR; in TCRdb, only in-frame clones are kept and a portion is missing. This sample has 95,000 to 150,000 clones, with 50% to 75% found just once. CDR3 length: 15 residues. Unmatched junction bases numbered 4, after V lost 2 bases and J lost 6 bases. CDR1 and CDR2 (germline): ENHRY, SYGVKD. The chain has TRBV10-3 and TRBJ2-1, with 10 nucleotides matching TRBD2. This sequence was found in a middle-aged woman in good health and CMV-seropositive. Input material: PBMCs. In DNA, the CDR3 is TGTGCCATCAGTGAGATGTTAGCGGGAGGCAATGAGCAGTTCTTC. Translated, it gives CAISEMLAGGNEQFF.